The 6 T cell receptor beta chains below all came from one sample that was sequenced in a study of control samples from healthy donors and cancer patients. The repertoire was sequenced with immunoSEQ multiplex PCR; TCRdb's copy has only in-frame clones and lacks some. This sample has over 150,000 clones, with roughly 95% found just once. The specimen sequenced was blood. The receptor set was obtained from a woman aged 30 to 39 in good health.

The CDR3 DNA follows: TGTGCCAGCAGCCAAGGAGGGGATAGCAATCAGCCCCAGCATTTT. Encoded protein: CASSQGGDSNQPQHF. The V gene is TRBV3-1 (or the pseudogene TRBV3-2), the J gene TRBJ1-5, with D possibly TRBD1 on 5 matching bases. Germline V gives CDR1 LGHDT, CDR2 YNNKEL (reference sequence). Trimming pared 1 base from V and 0 bases from J, leaving 7 bases between. The CDR3 spans 15 residues.

This clone was counted a single time. The chain carries TRBV28 and TRBJ1-2, with D perhaps matching TRBD1 (5 bases). With 5 bases removed from V and 0 bases from J, the gap between germline ends came to 13 bases. CDR3 length: 15 amino acids. The germline V gene has CDR1 MDHEN and CDR2 SYDVKM. CDR3 region: CASSPSGVANYGYTF. CDR3 in DNA: TGTGCCAGCAGTCCTTCGGGGGTAGCTAACTATGGCTACACCTTC.

The chain joins TRBV9 to TRBJ1-3; no clear D gene. The germline V gene has CDR1 SGDLS and CDR2 YYNGEE. The CDR3 is made up of 15 amino acids. Trimming took 1 base from V and 0 from J, leaving 8 bases between them. The DNA for the CDR3 is TGTGCCAGCAGCGTATCTCTAGTCTCTGGAAACACCATATATTTT. Translated, it gives CASSVSLVSGNTIYF.

The DNA of the CDR3 is TGTGCCAGCAGCGACATTACCAGGGGGTTTTCACCCCTCCACTTT. It specifies CASSDITRGFSPLHF. The chain is built from TRBV7-8 and TRBJ1-6, with TRBD1 identical over 7 bases. Germline-derived CDR1 and CDR2 are SGHVS and FQNEAQ. The CDR3 is made up of 15 amino acids. V lost 5 bases to trimming and J lost 9 bases; unmatched junction nucleotides: 10.

This chain links TRBV21-1 with TRBJ2-5; TRBD1 was called by the table and not checked on the DNA. TRBV21-1 is assigned pseudogene status. The CDR3 consists of 16 residues. The CDR3 reads CASSIIGTGRRETQYF. The CDR3, as DNA: TGTGCCAGCAGCATCATCGGGACAGGGCGGCGGGAGACCCAGTACTTC.

The V and J genes are TRBV4-2 and TRBJ2-2; TRBD2 agrees at 9 bases. Germline assignment: CDR1 LGHNA and CDR2 YNFKEQ. V dropped 0 bases and J dropped 3; count of bases not matched to a gene: 5. This CDR3 is 17 amino acids long. The DNA of the CDR3 is TGTGCCAGCAGCCAAGATGGTCAGCGGGAGGACACCGGGGAGCTGTTTTTT. This codes for CASSQDGQREDTGELFF.